A single sample is the source of the 26 T cell receptor beta chains below, sequenced in a study of breast tumors, draining lymph nodes, adjacent tissues. The lymph nodes were axillary draining lymph nodes from breast cancer patients. One entry per CDR3 protein, called by TCRdb with MiXCR from the multiplex PCR reads. This table holds approximately 140,000 distinct CDR3 sequences, around a third found once. The sequenced sample was axillary lymph node tissue. Receptor source: a female donor with breast cancer. Some clones in this sample may be carry-over from other donors' samples.

This clonotype is a singleton in its sample. A much larger clone lies one base from this, so it may be a read error. The chain couples TRBV12-3 or TRBV12-4 to TRBJ2-4, with a weak D call TRBD1 (6 bases). This CDR3 spans 16 amino acids. The CDR3 region is CASSLAGVRAKTIQYF. CDR3 bases: TGTGCCAGCAGCTTAGCAGGGGTTAGGGCCAAAACCATTCAGTACTTC.

This clonotype was seen ten or more times. The rearrangement uses TRBV9 and TRBJ2-1, with 7 bases identical to TRBD1. This CDR3 is 16 amino acids long. CDR1 is SGDLS, CDR2 YYNGEE, per germline. Trimming cost V 3 bases and J 1 base; bases outside gene matches: 7. The CDR3 nucleotides read TGTGCCAGCAGCGGAAAGGGGGCTAGGTCCTACAATGAGCAGTTCTTC. It codes for CASSGKGARSYNEQFF.

This clonotype came up many times. This chain links TRBV5-1 with TRBJ1-6, with D maybe TRBD1 (5 bases). The CDR3 is 16 amino acids. The germline CDR1 and CDR2 sequences are SGHRS and YFSETQ. V dropped 4 bases and J dropped 6 bases, with 17 bases sitting between them. The CDR3 spells CASSGGSEGSNSPLHF. The CDR3, as DNA: TGCGCCAGCAGCGGGGGATCTGAGGGGTCTAATTCACCCCTCCACTTT.

In regard to this clonotype: The junction shows a germline mismatch at one end, possibly a read error. This sequence joins TRBV24-1 and TRBJ2-3, with D unresolved. Germline CDR1 and CDR2: KGHDR and SFDVKD. The CDR3 has 13 residues. The chain's CDR3 is CAASRPSTDTQYF. CDR3 coding DNA: TGTGCCGCCAGTCGCCCCAGCACAGATACGCAGTATTTT.

The CDR3 DNA reads TGCGCCAGCAGCCAACCCGGGACAGGGGCAGTAGATACGCAGTATTTT. The encoded protein is CASSQPGTGAVDTQYF. The chain employs TRBV4-3 and TRBJ2-3; 10 bases line up with TRBD1. Per the germline V gene, CDR1 is LGHNA and CDR2 is YSLEER. The CDR3 is made up of 16 amino acids. V lost 2 bases to trimming and J lost 5 bases; unmatched junction nucleotides: 7.

The CDR3 loop is CSARDRGQGLNSPLHF. The DNA for the CDR3 is TGCAGTGCTAGAGATCGCGGACAGGGCCTTAATTCACCCCTCCACTTT. The chain is built from TRBV20-1 and TRBJ1-6, with 8 positions matching TRBD1. This CDR3 spans 16 amino acids. CDR1 and CDR2 (germline): DFQATT, SNEGSKA (reference sequence). V was pared by 0 bases and J by 6 bases, with 7 bases of the junction left unmatched.

This clonotype showed up many times. The chain has TRBV20-1 and TRBJ1-5; D call uncertain. The CDR3 runs to 14 residues. Germline lookup yields CDR1 DFQATT and CDR2 SNEGSKA (reference sequence). V lost 6 bases, J lost 4 bases, and 16 bases lay in between. CDR3 sequence reads: CSALHPDKNQPQHF. The CDR3 bases are TGCAGTGCCCTTCACCCCGATAAAAATCAGCCCCAGCATTTT.

The V and J genes are TRBV12-3 or TRBV12-4 and TRBJ1-5; tentative D call: TRBD1 (5 bases). V was cut by 4 bases and J by 6 bases, with 16 bases left in between. The CDR3 has 15 amino acids. CDR3 loop: CASSSSRGKTQPQHF. CDR3 DNA: TGTGCCAGCAGTTCCTCGAGGGGTAAGACTCAGCCCCAGCATTTT.

There are many counts of this clonotype. The V call is TRBV20-1, the J call TRBJ2-7, with TRBD2 matching 8 bases. Unmatched junction bases numbered 6, after V lost 0 bases and J lost 2 bases. Germline values: CDR1 DFQATT, CDR2 SNEGSKA (reference sequence). This CDR3 has 15 amino acids. CDR3 amino acids: CSARDPVAGPYEQYF. CDR3 coding DNA: TGCAGTGCTAGAGATCCTGTAGCGGGGCCCTACGAGCAGTACTTC.

With regard to this clonotype: A much larger clone differs by one base, so this may be a read error. V usage is TRBV28 and J usage is TRBJ2-7, with no clear D. Trimming removed 5 bases from V and 2 bases from J, with 10 bases in between. The CDR3 is made up of 13 amino acids. Per the germline V gene, CDR1 is MDHEN and CDR2 is SYDVKM. DNA for the CDR3: TGTGCCAGCAGTATCCTATCGCCCTACGAGCAGTACTTC. Translated: CASSILSPYEQYF.

This clonotype was picked up many times. The chain employs TRBV10-3 and TRBJ2-7, with D possibly being TRBD1 (6 bases). Trimming pared 10 bases from V and 1 base from J, leaving 14 bases between. The CDR3 is 13 amino acids. Per the germline V gene, CDR1 is ENHRY and CDR2 is SYGVKD. DNA for the CDR3: TGTGCCACCTCCGGGACACCGTCCTACGAGCAGTACGTC. Protein: CATSGTPSYEQYV.

As to this clonotype: A read error is likely, as this CDR3 ends without the conserved phenylalanine or tryptophan. CDR3 sequence reads: CASSLAGINEKLFY. The CDR3 nucleotides read TGCGCCAGCAGCTTAGCAGGGATTAATGAAAAACTGTTTTAT. V is TRBV7-9 and J is TRBJ1-4, with D maybe TRBD1 (5 bases). The CDR3 is made up of 14 amino acids. Per germline, CDR1 SEHNR and CDR2 FQNEAQ (reference sequence).

This clonotype has ten or more counts. J is TRBJ2-5 and V is TRBV4-2; D gene unclear. Trimming removed 4 bases at V and 0 bases at J, with 12 bases between. CDR1 and CDR2 (germline): LGHNA, YNFKEQ. There are 15 residues in the CDR3. The CDR3 nucleotides are TGTGCCAGCAGCCTTTCCCGACGGGACCAAGAGACCCAGTACTTC. Its translation: CASSLSRRDQETQYF.

The count of this clonotype is one. The chain employs TRBV7-9 and TRBJ1-2; D is unclear. This CDR3 contains 13 residues. The germline CDR1 and CDR2 sequences are SEHNR and FQNEAQ (reference sequence). V dropped 3 bases and J dropped 1 base, with 6 bases sitting between them. The CDR3 spells CASSFQDNYGYTF. CDR3 bases: TGTGCCAGCAGCTTTCAGGATAACTATGGCTACACCTTC.

This sequence joins TRBV19 and TRBJ1-1; 9 bases fit TRBD1. Per germline, CDR1 LNHDA and CDR2 SQIVND (reference sequence). This CDR3 contains 12 residues. J lost 8 bases, V lost 5 bases, and 3 bases had no gene match. The chain's CDR3 is CASSSGTGEAFF. In DNA, the CDR3 is TGTGCCAGTAGTTCCGGGACAGGGGAAGCTTTCTTT.

As concerns this clonotype: A single base separates this from a much larger clone, so it may be a read error. This CDR3 is CAISGLAAGTGIIQETQYF. The DNA of the CDR3 is TGTGCCATCAGTGGATTAGCGGCCGGGACAGGGATAATCCAAGAGACCCAGTACTTC. The gene calls are TRBV10-3 and TRBJ2-5; TRBD1 matches at 9 bases. The V segment lost 4 bases and the J segment 1 base; nucleotides outside the gene matches: 16. Germline CDR1 ENHRY, CDR2 SYGVKD. CDR3 length equals 19 residues.

The V and J genes are TRBV6-1 and TRBJ2-2; 9 nucleotides line up with TRBD1. The CDR3 loop spans 16 amino acids. Germline V gene sequence: CDR1 MNHNS, CDR2 SASEGT. The ends lost 7 bases at V and 7 bases at J; junction bases unmatched: 13. The DNA for the CDR3 is TGTGCCAGCAACCCCCCGGGACAGGGTAGGATCGGGGAGCTGTTTTTT. Translated, it gives CASNPPGQGRIGELFF.

This clonotype was seen many times. The chain links TRBV6-2 or TRBV6-3 to TRBJ2-3; a possible D gene is TRBD2 (5 bases). V dropped 0 bases and J dropped 3 bases, with 22 bases sitting between them. The CDR3 is 19 residues long. In germline, CDR1 is MNHEY, CDR2 SVGEGT. The CDR3 protein is CASSYSSPSGSRYTDTQYF. Written as DNA, the CDR3 is TGTGCCAGCAGTTACTCTTCTCCATCGGGGTCAAGGTATACAGATACGCAGTATTTT.

The V call is TRBV7-2, the J call TRBJ2-3; TRBD2 matches 8 bases. CDR3 length equals 16 residues. Germline V gene lookup returns CDR1 SGHTA and CDR2 FQGNSA. V gave up 5 bases and J gave up 4 bases; unmatched junction bases: 11. The CDR3: CASSPNIAGRADTQYF. In nucleotides, the CDR3 is TGTGCCAGCAGCCCCAACATAGCGGGGAGGGCAGATACGCAGTATTTT.

This clonotype was detected only a few times. The rearrangement links TRBV6-2 or TRBV6-3 to TRBJ1-2; D is undetermined. V gave up 0 bases and J gave up 0 bases, with 14 bases separating them. Germline V gives CDR1 MNHEY, CDR2 SVGEGT. CDR3 length: 17 residues. CDR3 sequence (DNA): TGTGCCAGCAGTTACTCCGGCCACGAGAGGGCTAACTATGGCTACACCTTC. Translating it yields CASSYSGHERANYGYTF.

There are many counts of this clonotype. The CDR3 protein is CAWSDGTGGGYTF. The DNA of the CDR3 is TGTGCCTGGAGCGACGGGACAGGTGGCGGCTACACCTTC. The chain links TRBV30 to TRBJ1-2, with TRBD1 matching over 8 bases. V shed 3 bases and J 8 bases; nucleotides not matched to a gene: 8. Per germline, CDR1 GTSNPN and CDR2 SVGIG (reference sequence). The CDR3 totals 13 residues.

Details on this clonotype: A single base separates this from a much larger clone, so it may be a read error. The V and J genes are TRBV7-9 and TRBJ1-2; 11 bases match TRBD1. V trimming: 6 bases; J trimming: 4 bases; junction bases outside the gene matches: 25. This CDR3 contains 21 residues. CDR1 is SEHNR, CDR2 FQNEAQ, per germline (reference sequence). CDR3 in DNA: TGTGCCAGCAGTTCATTTGGGGTCGTTCGAGGACAGGGGGCGATCCTCTATGGCTACACCTTC. This sequence encodes CASSSFGVVRGQGAILYGYTF.

As for this clonotype: This clone may be a read error of a much larger clone one base away. This chain links TRBV5-4 with TRBJ2-5, with D uncertain. CDR1 SGHNT and CDR2 YYREEE come from the germline V gene (reference sequence). This CDR3 has 13 amino acids. V lost 1 base and J lost 9, with 13 bases in between. The CDR3 reads CASSLNFLEAQYF. CDR3 nucleotides: TGTGCCAGCAGCTTGAACTTCCTTGAGGCCCAGTACTTC.

This clonotype was observed many times. V is TRBV5-5 and J is TRBJ1-6; D is unresolved. This CDR3 region has 14 residues. CDR1 and CDR2 from the germline V gene are SGHKS and YYEKEE (reference sequence). V gave up 3 bases and J gave up 2 bases, with 6 bases separating them. Here the CDR3 reads CASSYWTYNSPLHF. As DNA, the CDR3 is TGTGCCAGCAGCTACTGGACCTATAATTCACCCCTCCACTTT.

By sample share, this clonotype is medium-sized. The chain joins TRBV29-1 to TRBJ1-5; 9 nucleotides match TRBD1. The CDR3 extends over 14 amino acids. V was pared by 4 bases and J by 1 base, with 2 bases of the junction left unmatched. CDR1 and CDR2 from the germline V gene are SQVTM and ANQGSEA. In DNA form, the CDR3 reads TGCAGCGTTGGGACAGGGGAGAGCAATCAGCCCCAGCATTTT. It encodes CSVGTGESNQPQHF.

J is TRBJ2-3 and V is TRBV20-1; weak D call: TRBD2 (7 bases). Trimming removed 3 bases from V and 6 bases from J, with 19 bases in between. Looked up from germline, CDR1 is DFQATT and CDR2 is SNEGSKA (reference sequence). CDR3 length: 15 residues. The CDR3 DNA is TGCAGTGCTAGGCCGATCTGGGGGGGCCCGGATACGCAGTATTTT. Translating gives CSARPIWGGPDTQYF.